This T cell receptor beta chain is from a study of blood T cell repertoires in COVID-19. The data were produced by immunoSEQ multiplex PCR, yet TCRdb's version contains in-frame clones alone and is incomplete. The sample has about 91,000 clones, more than 70% seen once. Germline V gives CDR1 SEHNR, CDR2 FQNEAQ (reference sequence). V was clipped by 5 bases and J by 1 base; unmatched bases: 11. The CDR3 spans 17 residues. The rearrangement joins TRBV7-9 to TRBJ2-3; TRBD2 matches 8 bases. The sequencing sample was made of peripheral blood. The receptor's source is a woman aged 80 or over with active COVID-19. CDR3 nucleotide sequence: TGTGCCAGCAGCCCTCTGGCGGGAGGTATGGGCACAGATACGCAGTATTTT. Its protein product is CASSPLAGGMGTDTQYF.